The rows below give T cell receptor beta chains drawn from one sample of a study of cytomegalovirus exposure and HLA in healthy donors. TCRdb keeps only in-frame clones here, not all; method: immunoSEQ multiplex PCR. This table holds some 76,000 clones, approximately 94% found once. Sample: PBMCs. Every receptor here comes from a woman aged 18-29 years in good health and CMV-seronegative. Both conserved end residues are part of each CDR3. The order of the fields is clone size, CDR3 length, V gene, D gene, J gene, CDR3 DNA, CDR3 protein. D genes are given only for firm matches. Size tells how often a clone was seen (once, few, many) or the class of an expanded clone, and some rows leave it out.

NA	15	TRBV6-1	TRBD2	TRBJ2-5	TGTGCCAGCAGTACCCTAGCGGGGGCGGGAGAGACCCAGTACTTC	CASSTLAGAGETQYF
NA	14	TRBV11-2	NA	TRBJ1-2	TGTGCCAGCAGCTTCCAACCGTTAGACTATGGCTACACCTTC	CASSFQPLDYGYTF
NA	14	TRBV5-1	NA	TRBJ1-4	TGCGCCAGCAGCTTGGGCAGGGGAAATGAAAAACTGTTTTTT	CASSLGRGNEKLFF
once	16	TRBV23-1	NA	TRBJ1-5	TGCGCCAGCAGTCTCAATCGCAGGGCGGGCAATCAGCCCCAGCATTTT	CASSLNRRAGNQPQHF
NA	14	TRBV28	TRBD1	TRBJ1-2	TGTGCCAGCAGTGTGGACAGGGGCGTATATGGCTACACCTTC	CASSVDRGVYGYTF
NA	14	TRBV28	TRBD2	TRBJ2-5	TGTGCCAGCAGTCTAGCGGGAGAATCAGAGACCCAGTACTTC	CASSLAGESETQYF
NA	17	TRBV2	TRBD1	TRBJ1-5	TGTGCCAGCAGTGAAAATCCGGGACAGGGGTTTTTCCAGCCCCAGCATTTT	CASSENPGQGFFQPQHF
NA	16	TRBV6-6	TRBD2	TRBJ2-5	TGTGCCAGCAGTCCGGGACTAGCGGGGGGTCTACTGACCCAGTACTTC	CASSPGLAGGLLTQYF
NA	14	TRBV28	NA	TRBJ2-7	TGTGCCAGCAGTTTAGGAGGGAGCGCCTACGAGCAGTACTTC	CASSLGGSAYEQYF
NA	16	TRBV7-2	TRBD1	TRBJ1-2	TGTGCCAGCAGCGCCACCGAGGGGGCGCACCCCTATGGCTACACCTTC	CASSATEGAHPYGYTF
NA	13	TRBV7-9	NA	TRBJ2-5	TGTGCCAGCAGTAGGGGCATTGAAGAGACCCAGTACTTC	CASSRGIEETQYF
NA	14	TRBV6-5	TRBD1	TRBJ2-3	TGTGCCAGCAGGAGGGACAGGGGCGGCTATACGCAGTATTTT	CASRRDRGGYTQYF
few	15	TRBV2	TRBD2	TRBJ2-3	TGTGCCAGCAGATTGACTAGCGGGAGTGCAGATACGCAGTATTTT	CASRLTSGSADTQYF
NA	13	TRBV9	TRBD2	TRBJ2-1	TGTGCCAGCAGCTCAGGGACTAGCGGGGGCGAATTCTTC	CASSSGTSGGEFF
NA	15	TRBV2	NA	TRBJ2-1	TGTGCCAGCAGGGGGGACTCCCCTTTCCACAATGAGCAGTTCTTC	CASRGDSPFHNEQFF
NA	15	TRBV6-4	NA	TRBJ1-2	TGTGCCAGCAACCAGCCAACCGTTAGACAGGATGGCTACACCTTC	CASNQPTVRQDGYTF
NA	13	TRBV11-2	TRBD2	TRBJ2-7	TGTGCCAGCAGCTTCGGACTAGCGGGAGAGCAGTACTTC	CASSFGLAGEQYF
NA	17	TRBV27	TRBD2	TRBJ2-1	TGTGCCAGCAGTCCTACCAGACTAGCGGGAGGCCACAATGAGCAGTTCTTC	CASSPTRLAGGHNEQFF
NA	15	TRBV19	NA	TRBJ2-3	TGTGCCAGTAGTATAGACCTCTCCTGGCTGGATACGCAGTATTTT	CASSIDLSWLDTQYF
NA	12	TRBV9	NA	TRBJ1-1	TGTGCCAGTAAAAATTCGAACACTGAAGCTTTCTTT	CASKNSNTEAFF
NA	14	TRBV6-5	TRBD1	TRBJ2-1	TGTGCCAGCAGTACATGGACAGGGCAAAATGAGCAGTTCTTC	CASSTWTGQNEQFF
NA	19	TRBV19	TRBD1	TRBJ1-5	TGTGCCAGTAGTATCCGTCGGGACAGGGTCAAATATAGCAATCAGCCCCAGCATTTT	CASSIRRDRVKYSNQPQHF
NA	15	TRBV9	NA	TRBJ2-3	TGTGCCAGCAGCGTAGGAGGGCGGGGGCCAGATACGCAGTATTTT	CASSVGGRGPDTQYF
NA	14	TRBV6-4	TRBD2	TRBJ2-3	TGTGCCAGCAGTGACGGGACTAACACAGATACGCAGTATTTT	CASSDGTNTDTQYF
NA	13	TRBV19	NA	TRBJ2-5	TGTGCCAGTAGTAGAGGTCTGGAAGAGACCCAGTACTTC	CASSRGLEETQYF
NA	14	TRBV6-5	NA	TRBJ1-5	TGTGCCAGCAGTCCTTATCTCGGCAATCAGCCCCAGCATTTT	CASSPYLGNQPQHF
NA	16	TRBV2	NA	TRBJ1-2	TGTGCCAGCAGTGAAGTAGGGGCAGGGGCCTTCTATGGCTACACCTTC	CASSEVGAGAFYGYTF
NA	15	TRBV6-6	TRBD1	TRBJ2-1	TGTGCCAGCAGTTACTTAGGGACAGGAAACAATGAGCAGTTCTTC	CASSYLGTGNNEQFF
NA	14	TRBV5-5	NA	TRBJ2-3	TGTGCCAGCAGCTTTAGGAGGGAGACAGATACGCAGTATTTT	CASSFRRETDTQYF
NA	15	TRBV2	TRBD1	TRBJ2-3	TGTGCCAGCAGATCGACAGGGTTGAGCACAGATACGCAGTATTTT	CASRSTGLSTDTQYF
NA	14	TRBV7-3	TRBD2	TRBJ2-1	TGTGCCAGCAGCTCTAGCGGGGGGGCAGGTGAGCAGTTCTTC	CASSSSGGAGEQFF
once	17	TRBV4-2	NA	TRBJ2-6	TGTGCCAGCAGCCACGGGGACACCTTCTCTGGGGCCAACGTCCTGACTTTC	CASSHGDTFSGANVLTF
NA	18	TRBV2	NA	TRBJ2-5	TGTGCCAGCAGTGGGGGGGTCAGCGCTAGCGAGTACCAAGAGACCCAGTACTTC	CASSGGVSASEYQETQYF
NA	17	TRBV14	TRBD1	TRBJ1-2	TGTGCCAGCAGCAAAATCACGGACAGGCGGTCTCACTATGGCTACACCTTC	CASSKITDRRSHYGYTF
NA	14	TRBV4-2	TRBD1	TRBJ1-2	TGTGCCAGCAGCCGAGGACAGGGGGTATCTGGCTACACCTTC	CASSRGQGVSGYTF
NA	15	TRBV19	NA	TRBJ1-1	TGTGCCAGTAGTATATTGTCAGACTCGGCCACTGAAGCTTTCTTT	CASSILSDSATEAFF
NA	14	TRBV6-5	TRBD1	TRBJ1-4	TGTGCCAGCAGTTCAGGGGGGACTAATGAAAAACTGTTTTTT	CASSSGGTNEKLFF
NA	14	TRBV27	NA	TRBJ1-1	TGTGCCAGTGGTACAGGGAGGGAGAACACTGAAGCTTTCTTT	CASGTGRENTEAFF
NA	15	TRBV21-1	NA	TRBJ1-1	TGTGCCAGCAGATGGGGGGGAGGCCATAACACTGAAGCTTTCTTT	CASRWGGGHNTEAFF
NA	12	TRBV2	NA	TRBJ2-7	TGTGCCAGCAGTGGACTAGCCTACGAGCAGTACTTC	CASSGLAYEQYF